These 6 T cell receptor beta chains came from one sample sequenced in a study of T cell changes during pregnancy in multiple sclerosis. Clones were read by immunoSEQ multiplex PCR, and TCRdb kept only the in-frame ones, dropping some. This sample yields 90,000 to 120,000 clones, of which under 95% are seen a single time; roughly 0.78% belongs to the top ten. The source was peripheral blood, collected in the third trimester of pregnancy. Receptors were obtained from a female donor in good health, enrolled as a control in a pregnancy study.

V is TRBV18 and J is TRBJ1-1, with a possible D match to TRBD1 (6 bases). Germline CDR1 and CDR2: KGHSH and LQKENI. There are 13 residues in the CDR3. With 4 bases removed from V and 1 base from J, the gap between germline ends came to 7 bases. The CDR3 region is CASSQGQNTEAFF. CDR3 nucleotides: TGTGCCAGCTCACAGGGACAGAACACTGAAGCTTTCTTT.

This chain links TRBV19 with TRBJ1-4; tentative D call: TRBD1 (6 bases). The CDR3 extends over 17 amino acids. The V gene lost 1 base and the J gene lost 3 bases, with 15 bases spanning the gap. Germline values: CDR1 LNHDA, CDR2 SQIVND (reference sequence). The CDR3 here is CASSIAPQGAPNEKLFF. DNA for the CDR3: TGTGCCAGTAGTATAGCTCCACAGGGAGCCCCTAATGAAAAACTGTTTTTT.

The genes are TRBV5-1 and TRBJ1-2, with unresolved D. The CDR3 runs to 13 residues. The germline CDR1 and CDR2 sequences are SGHRS and YFSETQ. V lost 5 bases and J 3 bases, leaving 11 bases between the germline ends. In nucleotides, the CDR3 is TGCGCCAGCAGAGTAGAGTTACACTATGGCTACACCTTC. Its protein is CASRVELHYGYTF.

This chain uses TRBV6-6 with TRBJ2-1; weak D call: TRBD1 (6 bases). In germline, CDR1 is MNHNY, CDR2 SVGAGI (reference sequence). V was cut by 2 bases and J by 7 bases, with 15 bases left in between. The CDR3 covers 15 residues. Here the CDR3 DNA reads TGTGCCAGCAGTTACGGGACAAACAAGGGAAATGAGCAGTTCTTC. It yields the protein CASSYGTNKGNEQFF.

The chain joins TRBV5-1 to TRBJ1-1; D may be TRBD1 (6 bases). The CDR3 extends over 14 amino acids. Looked up from germline, CDR1 is SGHRS and CDR2 is YFSETQ. V dropped 2 bases and J dropped 0 bases, with 8 bases sitting between them. This CDR3 reads CASSFGQLNTEAFF. The CDR3 coding sequence is TGCGCCAGCAGCTTTGGACAGTTGAACACTGAAGCTTTCTTT.

This chain connects TRBV6-1 to TRBJ2-1, with 9 nucleotides matching TRBD1. CDR3 length: 15 residues. Germline V gene data show CDR1 as MNHNS and CDR2 as SASEGT. V lost 3 bases to trimming and J lost 3 bases; unmatched junction nucleotides: 3. CDR3 in amino acids: CASSDPGQGYNEQFF. The CDR3 DNA follows: TGTGCCAGCAGTGACCCGGGACAGGGCTACAATGAGCAGTTCTTC.